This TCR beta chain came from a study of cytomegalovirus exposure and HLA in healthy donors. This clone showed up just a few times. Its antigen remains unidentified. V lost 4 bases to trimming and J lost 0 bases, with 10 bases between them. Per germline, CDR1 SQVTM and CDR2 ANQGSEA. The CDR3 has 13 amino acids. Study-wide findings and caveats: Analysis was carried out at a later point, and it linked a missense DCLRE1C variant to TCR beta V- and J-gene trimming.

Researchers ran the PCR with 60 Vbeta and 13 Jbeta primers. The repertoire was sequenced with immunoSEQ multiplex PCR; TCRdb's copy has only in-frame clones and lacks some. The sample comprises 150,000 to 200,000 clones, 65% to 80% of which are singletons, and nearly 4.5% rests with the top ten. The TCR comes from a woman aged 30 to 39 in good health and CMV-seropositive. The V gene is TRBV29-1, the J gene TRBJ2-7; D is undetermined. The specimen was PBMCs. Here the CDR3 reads CSVGNYTSYEQYF. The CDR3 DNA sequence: TGCAGCGTTGGAAACTATACCTCCTACGAGCAGTACTTC.